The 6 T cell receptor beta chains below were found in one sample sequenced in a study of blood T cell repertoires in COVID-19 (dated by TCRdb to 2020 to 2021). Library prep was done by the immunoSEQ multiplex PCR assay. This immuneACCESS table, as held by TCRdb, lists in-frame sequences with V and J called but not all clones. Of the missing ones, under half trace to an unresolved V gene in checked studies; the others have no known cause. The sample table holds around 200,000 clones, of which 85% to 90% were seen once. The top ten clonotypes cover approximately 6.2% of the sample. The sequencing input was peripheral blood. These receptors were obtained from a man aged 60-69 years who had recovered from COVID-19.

This CDR3 is CASSETGLNTGELFF. The CDR3 DNA is TGTGCCAGCAGTGAAACAGGGCTGAACACCGGGGAGCTGTTTTTT. The V gene is TRBV6-4, the J gene TRBJ2-2; TRBD1 is a possible D gene (6 bases). V was shortened by 3 bases and J by 1 base, with 9 bases between the two germline ends. Germline CDR1 and CDR2: MRHNA and SNTAGT. The CDR3 sequence is 15 residues long.

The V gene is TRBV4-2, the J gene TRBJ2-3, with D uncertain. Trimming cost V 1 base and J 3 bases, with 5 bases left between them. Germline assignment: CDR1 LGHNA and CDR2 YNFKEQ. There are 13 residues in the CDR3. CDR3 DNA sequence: TGTGCCAGCAGCCAAGCCCTTACAGATACGCAGTATTTT. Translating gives CASSQALTDTQYF.

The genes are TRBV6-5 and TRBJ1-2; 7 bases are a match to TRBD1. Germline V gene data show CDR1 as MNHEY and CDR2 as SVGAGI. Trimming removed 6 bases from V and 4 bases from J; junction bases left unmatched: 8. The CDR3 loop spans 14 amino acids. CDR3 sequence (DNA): TGTGCCAGCAGACTGATAAGGGGGCCCTATGGCTACACCTTC. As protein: CASRLIRGPYGYTF.

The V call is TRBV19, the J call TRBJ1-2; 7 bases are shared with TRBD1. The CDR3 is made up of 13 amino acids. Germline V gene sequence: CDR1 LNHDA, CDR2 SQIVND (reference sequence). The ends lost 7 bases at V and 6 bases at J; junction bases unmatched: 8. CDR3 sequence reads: CASTPTGNDGYTF. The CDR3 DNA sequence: TGTGCCAGTACCCCGACAGGGAACGATGGCTACACCTTC.

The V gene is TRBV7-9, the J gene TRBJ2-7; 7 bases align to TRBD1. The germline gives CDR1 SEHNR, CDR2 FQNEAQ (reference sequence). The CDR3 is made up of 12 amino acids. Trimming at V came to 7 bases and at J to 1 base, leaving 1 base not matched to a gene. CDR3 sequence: CASTGQSYEQYF. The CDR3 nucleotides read TGTGCCAGCACGGGACAGTCCTACGAGCAGTACTTC. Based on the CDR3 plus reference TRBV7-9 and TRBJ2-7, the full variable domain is DTGVSQNPRHKITKRGQNVTFRCDPISEHNRLYWYRQTLGQGPEFLTYFQNEAQLEKSRLLSDRFSAERPKGSFSTLEIQRTEQGDSAMYLCASTGQSYEQYFGPGTRLTVT.

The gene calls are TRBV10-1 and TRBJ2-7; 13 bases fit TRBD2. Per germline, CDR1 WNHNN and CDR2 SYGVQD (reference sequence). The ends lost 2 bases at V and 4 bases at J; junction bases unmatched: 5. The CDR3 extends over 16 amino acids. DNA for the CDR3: TGCGCCAGCAGTGAGGCCCGGACTAGCGGGAGTTACGAGCAGTACTTC. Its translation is CASSEARTSGSYEQYF.